Following are 31 T cell receptor beta chains from one sample sequenced in a study of shared clonotypes between healthy human individuals. The method was immunoSEQ multiplex PCR; TCRdb's version includes in-frame clones alone and lacks a portion of them. Of a few million clones listed, 80% to 95% were seen once; the top ten hold around 0.4%. Sequencing used naive CD4+ T cells from PBMCs. Subset described: CD45RA+ positively selected. These receptors were collected from a man between 18 and 29 years old in good health. Some clones in this sample may be carry-over from other donors' samples.

Here the CDR3 reads CAISESVLAGWDGELFF. DNA for the CDR3: TGTGCCATCAGTGAGTCGGTTCTAGCGGGATGGGACGGGGAGCTGTTTTTT. The V gene is TRBV10-3, the J gene TRBJ2-2, with 9 bases that match TRBD2. J was trimmed by 7 bases and V by 0 bases; bases with no gene match: 9. Per the germline V gene, CDR1 is ENHRY and CDR2 is SYGVKD. The CDR3 loop spans 17 amino acids.

V usage is TRBV4-3 and J usage is TRBJ2-1; 12 bases map to TRBD2. The CDR3 loop spans 19 amino acids. Germline-derived CDR1 and CDR2 are LGHNA and YSLEER. V shed 1 base and J 0 bases; nucleotides not matched to a gene: 7. The CDR3 DNA follows: TGCGCCAGCAGCCAAGGGACTAGCGGGATCCAGGGCTCCTACAATGAGCAGTTCTTC. This gives the protein CASSQGTSGIQGSYNEQFF.

The chain joins TRBV6-1 to TRBJ2-7, with 8 positions matching TRBD2. The ends lost 6 bases at V and 2 bases at J; junction bases unmatched: 3. The germline gives CDR1 MNHNS, CDR2 SASEGT. CDR3 length equals 13 residues. For the CDR3, the DNA is TGTGCCAGCAGCCTTAGCGGGGCCTACGAGCAGTACTTC. Its protein product is CASSLSGAYEQYF.

The V and J genes are TRBV5-1 and TRBJ1-4, with 7 nucleotides matching TRBD1. The CDR3 consists of 14 residues. Losses at the gene ends were 4 bases for V and 7 bases for J; bases not matched to a gene: 7. Germline V CDR1 and CDR2: SGHRS, YFSETQ. CDR3 in DNA: TGCGCCAGCAGCCCGGACAGGAGCTTTGAAAAACTGTTTTTT. Translating it yields CASSPDRSFEKLFF.

The count of this clone is one. The rearrangement uses TRBV5-4 and TRBJ2-2; D gene ambiguous. Germline V lookup: CDR1 SGHNT, CDR2 YYREEE (reference sequence). This CDR3 comprises 12 residues. The V and J ends lost 3 bases and 7 bases respectively, with 7 bases between them. As DNA, the CDR3 is TGTGCCAGCAGCTCCTGGGGCGGGGAGCTGTTTTTT. Translating it yields CASSSWGGELFF.

The chain combines TRBV18 with TRBJ2-5, with D unresolved. Germline V gene lookup returns CDR1 KGHSH and CDR2 LQKENI. CDR3 length: 13 residues. V was pared by 3 bases and J by 5 bases, with 10 bases between. The CDR3 DNA is TGTGCCAGCTCACCTCGGGCGGAGGAGACCCAGTACTTC. Protein sequence: CASSPRAEETQYF.

This clone was seen only once. This sequence joins TRBV6-6 and TRBJ2-7; maybe TRBD1 (6 bases). There are 11 residues in the CDR3. The germline V gene encodes CDR1 MNHNY and CDR2 SVGAGI (reference sequence). V was shortened by 6 bases and J by 6 bases, with 9 bases between the two germline ends. The CDR3 loop is CASRGAFEQYF. The CDR3 DNA follows: TGTGCCAGCAGGGGGGCGTTCGAGCAGTACTTC.

The genes are TRBV18 and TRBJ2-7; D could derive from TRBD1 or TRBD2 (5 bases each). The germline V gene has CDR1 KGHSH and CDR2 LQKENI. The germline V and J ends were trimmed by 0 bases and 6 bases, with 15 bases remaining between them. The CDR3 consists of 15 residues. CDR3 sequence reads: CASSPPSQGVSEQYF. The CDR3, as DNA: TGTGCCAGCTCACCACCGTCTCAGGGAGTTTCCGAGCAGTACTTC.

The rearrangement links TRBV4-1 to TRBJ1-4; the match to TRBD1 covers 7 bases. This CDR3 region has 16 residues. Trimming took 1 base from V and 4 from J; bases not matched to a gene: 6. The germline gives CDR1 MGHRA, CDR2 YSYEKL. This chain's CDR3 is CASSQGRTGINEKLFF. CDR3 in DNA: TGCGCCAGCAGCCAAGGGAGGACAGGCATTAATGAAAAACTGTTTTTT.

As concerns this clone: The same CDR3 arises from other DNA sequences in this sample as well. The genes are TRBV28 and TRBJ1-4, with D perhaps matching TRBD1 (5 bases). Between the trimmed V and J ends, which lost 3 bases and 8 bases, there was a span of 13 bases. Looked up from germline, CDR1 is MDHEN and CDR2 is SYDVKM. This CDR3 is 14 amino acids long. Here the CDR3 DNA reads TGTGCCAGCAGTTTGGGGGGGAATCGGGAAAAACTGTTTTTT. Translation: CASSLGGNREKLFF.

The chain links TRBV6-5 to TRBJ1-1; a possible D gene is TRBD1 (5 bases). Trimming took off 6 bases at V and 0 bases at J, with 11 bases between the two ends. The germline V gene has CDR1 MNHEY and CDR2 SVGAGI. CDR3 length: 14 amino acids. The CDR3 DNA follows: TGTGCCAGCAGATCGGGACGGTTGAACACTGAAGCTTTCTTT. This encodes CASRSGRLNTEAFF.

The J gene is TRBJ1-2, the V gene TRBV14; weak D call: TRBD1 (5 bases). Trimming left V 2 bases short and J 4 bases short, with 8 bases between. The CDR3 has 13 residues. Per germline, CDR1 SGHDN and CDR2 FVKESK. CDR3 DNA sequence: TGTGCCAGCAGCCAACTTGACAGCTATGGCTACACCTTC. Its protein is CASSQLDSYGYTF.

The gene calls are TRBV11-2 and TRBJ2-5; D remains unclear. Germline CDR1 SGHAT, CDR2 FQNNGV. V lost 3 bases to trimming and J lost 5 bases, with 7 bases between them. This CDR3 is 12 amino acids long. The CDR3 reads CASSFGSETQYF. Written as DNA, the CDR3 is TGTGCCAGCAGCTTTGGCTCGGAGACCCAGTACTTC.

The chain carries TRBV28 and TRBJ2-7; D perhaps matches TRBD1 (6 bases). Germline V lookup: CDR1 MDHEN, CDR2 SYDVKM. This CDR3 has 12 amino acids. Trimming removed 7 bases from V and 8 bases from J, with 15 bases in between. The CDR3 here is CASNAAWDKQYF. DNA of the CDR3: TGTGCCAGCAACGCTGCCTGGGACAAGCAGTACTTC.

The chain combines TRBV6-5 with TRBJ1-1, with D possibly being TRBD1 (5 bases). Trimming removed 0 bases at V and 6 bases at J, with 14 bases between. The CDR3 runs 15 residues. The germline V gene has CDR1 MNHEY and CDR2 SVGAGI. CDR3: CASSYSYQGGAEAFF. CDR3 coding DNA: TGTGCCAGCAGTTACTCTTACCAGGGCGGTGCTGAAGCTTTCTTT.

The chain combines TRBV27 with TRBJ1-2; tentative D call: TRBD1 (5 bases). The CDR3 has 13 residues. Germline-derived CDR1 and CDR2 are MNHEY and SMNVEV (reference sequence). V shed 3 bases and J shed 4 bases, with 9 bases lying between them. The CDR3 reads CASSFGTGYGYTF. CDR3 nucleotides: TGTGCCAGCAGTTTTGGGACCGGCTATGGCTACACCTTC.

The V call is TRBV9, the J call TRBJ2-2; 8 positions agree with TRBD2. V was pared by 0 bases and J by 3 bases, with 1 base of the junction left unmatched. This CDR3 has 15 amino acids. Germline lookup yields CDR1 SGDLS and CDR2 YYNGEE. The CDR3 loop reads CASSVVAGYTGELFF. Here the CDR3 DNA reads TGTGCCAGCAGCGTAGTAGCGGGGTACACCGGGGAGCTGTTTTTT.

As regards this clone: Within the sample, other DNA sequences also encode this same CDR3. The chain couples TRBV7-9 to TRBJ2-5; D gene uncertain. CDR3 size: 15 residues. V was cut by 1 base and J by 2 bases, with 11 bases left in between. From germline, CDR1 is SEHNR and CDR2 FQNEAQ (reference sequence). The DNA for the CDR3 is TGTGCCAGCAGCTTAGGTGGCACAGTACAAGAGACCCAGTACTTC. It is translated as CASSLGGTVQETQYF.

The table lists this clone with a count of one. The chain recombines TRBV21-1 with TRBJ1-4; no DNA check was done on the table's D call, TRBD1. TRBV21-1 is given as a pseudogene. The CDR3 is 15 amino acids. The CDR3 sequence is CASSIPGGGREKLFF. In nucleotides, the CDR3 is TGTGCCAGCAGCATACCAGGGGGCGGACGAGAAAAACTGTTTTTT.

This clone was seen a handful of times. This chain joins TRBV29-1 and TRBJ1-1; D not certain. The V gene lost 7 bases and the J gene lost 5 bases, with 14 bases spanning the gap. Germline V gene data show CDR1 as SQVTM and CDR2 as ANQGSEA. This CDR3 comprises 12 residues. The CDR3, as DNA: TGCAGCGCCCTGGAGGGTGGGACTGAAGCTTTCTTT. Translated: CSALEGGTEAFF.

This chain joins TRBV19 and TRBJ2-7; unclear D gene. Germline loops: CDR1 LNHDA, CDR2 SQIVND (reference sequence). V gave up 9 bases and J gave up 4 bases, with 13 bases separating them. The CDR3 is made up of 12 amino acids. CDR3 residues: CARMGKVYEQYF. In nucleotides, the CDR3 is TGTGCCAGAATGGGAAAGGTGTACGAGCAGTACTTC.

The rearrangement joins TRBV5-6 to TRBJ1-2; no clear D. The CDR3 contains 14 residues. The V end was cut by 3 bases, the J end by 2 bases, with 11 bases between. Germline V lookup: CDR1 SGHDT, CDR2 YYEEEE. The CDR3 loop is CASSWDTRNYGYTF. CDR3 nucleotides: TGTGCCAGCAGCTGGGATACAAGGAACTATGGCTACACCTTC.

This clone has just one count. The chain carries TRBV5-4 and TRBJ1-1; D is unresolved. The germline V and J ends were trimmed by 4 bases and 6 bases, with 16 bases remaining between them. This CDR3 has 14 residues. The germline CDR1 and CDR2 sequences are SGHNT and YYREEE (reference sequence). Here the CDR3 DNA reads TGTGCCAGCAGCCTGTCGGGATCGGGCGCTGAAGCTTTCTTT. Translated, it gives CASSLSGSGAEAFF.

The gene calls are TRBV10-3 and TRBJ1-2; 8 bases line up with TRBD1. V shed 5 bases and J 6 bases; nucleotides not matched to a gene: 5. The CDR3 runs 13 residues. Germline CDR1 reads ENHRY; CDR2 reads SYGVKD. CDR3: CAISPDRGDGYTF. The CDR3 region has the DNA TGTGCCATCAGTCCTGACAGGGGCGATGGCTACACCTTC.

This chain uses TRBV18 with TRBJ2-1; 11 bases are shared with TRBD2. Germline V CDR1 and CDR2: KGHSH, LQKENI. V shed 6 bases, J shed 7 bases, and the junction held 8 bases outside the gene matches. There are 15 residues in the CDR3. In nucleotides, the CDR3 is TGTGCCAGCTCCGAACTAGCGGGAGTTGGTAATGAGCAGTTCTTC. Amino acid sequence: CASSELAGVGNEQFF.

The gene calls are TRBV28 and TRBJ2-5; no reliable D call. Germline CDR1 reads MDHEN; CDR2 reads SYDVKM. Trimming took off 1 base at V and 2 bases at J, with 11 bases between the two ends. The CDR3 extends over 15 amino acids. The DNA of the CDR3 is TGTGCCAGCAGTTTATTCGCGCCGGGTCAAGAGACCCAGTACTTC. Protein product: CASSLFAPGQETQYF.

A single count supports this clone. The CDR3 protein is CASSLRPSGITHEQYF. As DNA, the CDR3 is TGCGCCAGCAGCCTACGACCTAGCGGGATCACCCACGAGCAGTACTTC. This chain joins TRBV5-1 and TRBJ2-7; 9 bases are shared with TRBD2. This CDR3 is 16 amino acids long. Germline trimming cut 4 bases from V and 5 bases from J; bases unmatched to any gene: 13. Germline assignment: CDR1 SGHRS and CDR2 YFSETQ. The whole variable domain, remainder taken from reference TRBV5-1 and TRBJ2-7, is KAGVTQTPRYLIKTRGQQVTLSCSPISGHRSVSWYQQTPGQGLQFLFEYFSETQRNKGNFPGRFSGRQFSNSRSEMNVSTLELGDSALYLCASSLRPSGITHEQYFGPGTRLTVT.

The gene calls are TRBV7-9 and TRBJ2-3; D may be TRBD1 (6 bases). Deletions cut 3 bases from V and 3 bases from J, with 10 bases between. The germline CDR1 and CDR2 sequences are SEHNR and FQNEAQ (reference sequence). This CDR3 has 14 residues. In DNA form, the CDR3 reads TGTGCCAGCAGCTTTGGGCAGGGGACAGATACGCAGTATTTT. Amino acids: CASSFGQGTDTQYF.

V gene TRBV28 combines with J gene TRBJ2-2, with D perhaps matching TRBD1 or TRBD2 (6 bases each). The germline CDR1 and CDR2 sequences are MDHEN and SYDVKM. The CDR3 spans 18 residues. V lost 9 bases and J lost 6, with 29 bases in between. CDR3 protein: CASTLPATLVRGAGELFF. CDR3 DNA sequence: TGTGCCAGTACACTCCCGGCCACCCTAGTTAGGGGGGCCGGGGAGCTGTTTTTT.

The V call is TRBV9, the J call TRBJ2-6; the D is unclear. Trimming shortened V by 0 bases and J by 4 bases, and 5 bases separated the two germline ends. The CDR3 sequence is 14 residues long. The germline CDR1 and CDR2 sequences are SGDLS and YYNGEE. The CDR3 protein is CASSVAVGANVLTF. CDR3 coding DNA: TGTGCCAGCAGCGTAGCTGTGGGGGCCAACGTCCTGACTTTC.

The chain recombines TRBV18 with TRBJ2-3; D not certain. Germline V gene data show CDR1 as KGHSH and CDR2 as LQKENI. The CDR3 contains 14 residues. V lost 3 bases to trimming and J lost 1 base, with 8 bases between them. The CDR3 here is CASSPKERTDTQYF. CDR3 in DNA: TGTGCCAGCTCACCTAAGGAACGCACAGATACGCAGTATTTT.